The 23 T cell receptor beta chains listed next were all sequenced from one sample in a study of blood T cell repertoires in COVID-19. Data came from immunoSEQ multiplex PCR; TCRdb stores just in-frame clones and leaves some out. In the table there are approximately 330,000 clones, 85% to 90% of which are singletons. Sequencing was carried out using peripheral blood. The receptors come from a woman aged 35 to 49 with COVID-19, enrolled during active disease.

The chain links TRBV4-3 to TRBJ1-3; D uncertain. The CDR3 runs to 16 residues. Germline V gene lookup returns CDR1 LGHNA and CDR2 YSLEER. V was trimmed by 1 base and J by 7 bases, leaving 17 bases between them. The CDR3 nucleotides read TGCGCCAGCAGCCAAGGTCCCTCGGGTGAGAGGAACACCATATATTTT. Its protein is CASSQGPSGERNTIYF.

The chain combines TRBV25-1 with TRBJ1-1; no definite D call. CDR3 size: 13 residues. Germline CDR1 is MGHDK and CDR2 is SYGVNS. V lost 3 bases, J lost 5 bases, and 10 bases lay in between. In DNA, the CDR3 is TGTGCCAGCAGTGATATGTTCGAGACTGAAGCTTTCTTT. Residues: CASSDMFETEAFF.

This clone was seen just once. The V gene is TRBV25-1, the J gene TRBJ1-1; D unresolved. Trimming cost V 8 bases and J 3 bases, with 13 bases left between them. Germline CDR1 MGHDK, CDR2 SYGVNS. CDR3 length equals 13 residues. CDR3 residues: CASRIKRDTEAFF. The CDR3 DNA is TGTGCCAGCCGTATCAAGAGGGACACTGAAGCTTTCTTT.

This chain links TRBV27 with TRBJ1-5; TRBD1 agrees at 9 bases. Germline CDR1 and CDR2: MNHEY and SMNVEV (reference sequence). The CDR3 runs 14 residues. Trimming took 5 bases from V and 5 from J; bases not matched to a gene: 4. CDR3 in DNA: TGTGCCAGCAGTCGGGGACAGGGAGATCAGCCCCAGCATTTT. Its protein product is CASSRGQGDQPQHF.

This clone was counted only a few times. This chain joins TRBV7-3 and TRBJ2-7, with 11 bases aligning to TRBD2. There are 15 residues in the CDR3. Germline V gene data show CDR1 as SGHTA and CDR2 as FQGTGA. The V gene end was trimmed by 0 bases and the J gene end by 5 bases; junction bases not matched to a gene: 3. The CDR3 DNA is TGTGCCAGCAGCTTAACAGGACTAGCGGGTGACGAGCAGTACTTC. Its protein is CASSLTGLAGDEQYF.

The V call is TRBV10-3, the J call TRBJ2-5; D is perhaps TRBD1 (6 bases). Germline CDR1 ENHRY, CDR2 SYGVKD. V was clipped by 2 bases and J by 2 bases, with 6 bases between them. CDR3 length: 13 amino acids. The CDR3 DNA follows: TGTGCCATCAGTGAGACAGGGCAAGAGACCCAGTACTTC. Protein sequence: CAISETGQETQYF.

This clone was counted once. The V gene is TRBV19, the J gene TRBJ1-4; 8 positions agree with TRBD1. This CDR3 spans 15 amino acids. Germline V gene sequence: CDR1 LNHDA, CDR2 SQIVND (reference sequence). Losses at the gene ends were 1 base for V and 4 bases for J; bases not matched to a gene: 2. CDR3 nucleotides: TGTGCCAGTAGTATAGGACAGGGGAATAATGAAAAACTGTTTTTT. Protein: CASSIGQGNNEKLFF.

The chain uses TRBV30 and TRBJ1-5; 7 bases are a match to TRBD1. Germline CDR1 and CDR2: GTSNPN and SVGIG (reference sequence). This CDR3 has 15 amino acids. V lost 3 bases to trimming and J lost 3 bases; unmatched junction nucleotides: 8. DNA for the CDR3: TGTGCCTGGAGCACCCGGGACAGTTACAATCAGCCCCAGCATTTT. It encodes CAWSTRDSYNQPQHF.

The gene calls are TRBV27 and TRBJ1-1; D is perhaps TRBD1 (5 bases). The CDR3 length is 14 residues. Deletions cut 8 bases from V and 3 bases from J, with 16 bases between. Germline V lookup: CDR1 MNHEY, CDR2 SMNVEV (reference sequence). CDR3 nucleotide sequence: TGTGCCAGCCAACCTTGGGGGGGTTACACTGAAGCTTTCTTT. Encoded protein: CASQPWGGYTEAFF.

This clone appeared once. The chain carries TRBV2 and TRBJ1-2; 7 nucleotides agree with TRBD1. Germline values: CDR1 SNHLY, CDR2 FYNNEI. The CDR3 sequence is 14 residues long. With V trimmed by 7 bases and J by 5 bases, 10 bases remained unmatched. CDR3 region: CASIADRAGYGYTF. The CDR3 DNA reads as TGTGCCAGCATTGCCGACAGGGCTGGATATGGCTACACCTTC. Together with reference TRBV2 and TRBJ1-2, the CDR3 gives the full variable domain: EPEVTQTPSHQVTQMGQEVILRCVPISNHLYFYWYRQILGQKVEFLVSFYNNEISEKSEIFDDQFSVERPDGSNFTLKIRSTKLEDSAMYFCASIADRAGYGYTFGSGTRLTVV.

This clone has just one count. The chain carries TRBV29-1 and TRBJ2-7; 9 positions match TRBD1. CDR1 is SQVTM, CDR2 ANQGSEA, per germline. The length of the CDR3 is 15 residues. V shed 0 bases and J 3 bases; nucleotides not matched to a gene: 6. The CDR3 loop is CSVEEGDRAGYEQYF. The CDR3 DNA follows: TGCAGCGTTGAAGAGGGGGACAGGGCGGGCTACGAGCAGTACTTC.

The chain is built from TRBV11-2 and TRBJ2-5; D is unresolved. There are 11 residues in the CDR3. Germline values: CDR1 SGHAT, CDR2 FQNNGV. Trimming cost V 6 bases and J 4 bases, with 6 bases left between them. The CDR3 DNA reads as TGTGCCAGCAGGAGAGGAGAGACCCAGTACTTC. Protein product: CASRRGETQYF.

V usage is TRBV29-1 and J usage is TRBJ1-1, with D maybe TRBD1 (6 bases). The CDR3 consists of 19 residues. Germline CDR1 reads SQVTM; CDR2 reads ANQGSEA. V shed 8 bases and J shed 0 bases, with 31 bases lying between them. The CDR3 region is CSTHFGGQTDDVVNTEAFF. In DNA form, the CDR3 reads TGCAGCACCCACTTCGGGGGGCAAACGGATGATGTGGTGAACACTGAAGCTTTCTTT.

The V and J genes are TRBV7-9 and TRBJ2-3, with a tentative D call TRBD2 (5 bases). Germline-derived CDR1 and CDR2 are SEHNR and FQNEAQ (reference sequence). The V end lost 2 bases, the J end lost 0 bases, and 9 bases lay between the germline ends. The CDR3 is 15 amino acids. The CDR3 DNA reads as TGTGCCAGCAGCTTACGGCGGGCCAGCACAGATACGCAGTATTTT. Amino acids: CASSLRRASTDTQYF.

In regard to this clone: The sample has other DNA sequences that encode this CDR3 too. The CDR3 DNA reads TGTGCCAGCAGCTTGGGGCAGGGTGGGTACTATGGCTACACCTTC. Amino acids: CASSLGQGGYYGYTF. The chain uses TRBV5-4 and TRBJ1-2; tentative D call: TRBD1 (5 bases). Germline V gene sequence: CDR1 SGHNT, CDR2 YYREEE (reference sequence). This CDR3 has 15 amino acids. V was clipped by 0 bases and J by 3 bases, with 12 bases between them.

This rearrangement joins TRBV5-4 to TRBJ2-3; D perhaps matches TRBD1 (6 bases). Trimming left V 2 bases short and J 3 bases short, with 10 bases between. Germline V gene lookup returns CDR1 SGHNT and CDR2 YYREEE (reference sequence). This CDR3 comprises 14 residues. The CDR3 DNA reads TGTGCCAGCAGCTTCACCGGGACAACAGATACGCAGTATTTT. Protein: CASSFTGTTDTQYF. The whole variable domain, remainder taken from reference TRBV5-4 and TRBJ2-3, is ETGVTQSPTHLIKTRGQQVTLRCSSQSGHNTVSWYQQALGQGPQFIFQYYREEENGRGNFPPRFSGLQFPNYSSELNVNALELDDSALYLCASSFTGTTDTQYFGPGTRLTVL.

V is TRBV3-1 (or the pseudogene TRBV3-2) and J is TRBJ2-7; weak D call: TRBD2 (6 bases). CDR3 size: 14 residues. Germline CDR1 is LGHDT and CDR2 is YNNKEL (reference sequence). The ends were cut back, 5 bases at V and 4 bases at J, with 15 bases in the middle. CDR3 amino acids: CASSYGTATYEQYF. CDR3 DNA sequence: TGTGCCAGCAGCTACGGGACTGCCACTTACGAGCAGTACTTC.

Here the CDR3 reads CSVIRAGNTIYF. In nucleotides, the CDR3 is TGCAGCGTTATCAGGGCTGGAAACACCATATATTTT. The chain uses TRBV29-1 and TRBJ1-3; a weak D match, TRBD1 (5 bases). CDR1 and CDR2 from the germline V gene are SQVTM and ANQGSEA. CDR3 length: 12 amino acids. V was trimmed by 5 bases and J by 2 bases, leaving 7 bases between them.

The chain employs TRBV4-1 and TRBJ1-4; 9 positions match TRBD1. Germline CDR1 MGHRA, CDR2 YSYEKL. The V gene end was trimmed by 0 bases and the J gene end by 7 bases; junction bases not matched to a gene: 12. This CDR3 has 18 residues. The CDR3 nucleotides are TGCGCCAGCAGCCAAGAAGCACCCGGGACAGGGTTGAGTGAAAAACTGTTTTTT. Protein sequence: CASSQEAPGTGLSEKLFF.

On this clone: An end of the junction differs from the germline gene, which may be a read error. The chain joins TRBV19 to TRBJ1-5; D is uncertain. Germline V gives CDR1 LNHDA, CDR2 SQIVND (reference sequence). CDR3 length equals 11 residues. The DNA of the CDR3 is TGTGCCAGTAGTATATTCAAGCCCGTGGTTTTT. This gives the protein CASSIFKPVVF.

The CDR3 DNA reads as TGTGCCAGCAGTCCCCCCTACTTAGACTACGAGCAGTACTTC. Translation gives CASSPPYLDYEQYF. V usage is TRBV28 and J usage is TRBJ2-7; D is uncertain. V lost 5 bases to trimming and J lost 3 bases, with 14 bases between them. The CDR3 runs to 14 residues. Germline values: CDR1 MDHEN, CDR2 SYDVKM.

The V and J genes are TRBV28 and TRBJ2-7; 9 nucleotides align to TRBD1. CDR1 is MDHEN and CDR2 is SYDVKM in the germline V gene. With V trimmed by 3 bases and J by 5 bases, 8 bases remained unmatched. The CDR3 has 15 amino acids. In DNA form, the CDR3 reads TGTGCCAGCAGTTTGCCGGGACAGGGTTTGAACGAGCAGTACTTC. This gives the protein CASSLPGQGLNEQYF.

This clone showed up just once. The V call is TRBV18, the J call TRBJ2-7, with TRBD1 as a possible D gene (6 bases). Germline CDR1 reads KGHSH; CDR2 reads LQKENI. Trimming stripped 3 bases from V and 3 bases from J, with 12 bases between. The CDR3 loop spans 14 amino acids. CDR3 residues: CASSPSGDNYEQYF. Written as DNA, the CDR3 is TGTGCCAGCTCACCGTCTGGGGACAACTACGAGCAGTACTTC.